Listed below are T cell receptor beta chains from one sample, sequenced in a study of blood T cell repertoires in COVID-19. Data came from immunoSEQ multiplex PCR; TCRdb stores just in-frame clones and leaves some out. This sample has roughly 180,000 clones, with approximately 90% found just once. Sequencing input: peripheral blood. The receptors derive from a man aged 65 to 85 with active or convalescent COVID-19. Both conserved end residues are part of each CDR3. D genes are given only for firm matches. The size field is filled for only some rows; it gives once, few, many or a size class.

>TRBJ1-5|once|NA|TRBV2
TGTGCCAGCAGTGACAGGGCCATACTGCCCCAGCATTTT
CASSDRAILPQHF
>TRBJ1-6|NA|TRBD1|TRBV3-1/TRBV3-2
TGTGCCAGCAGTACGGGACAGGGCAATTCACCCCTCCACTTT
CASSTGQGNSPLHF
>TRBJ1-1|NA|NA|TRBV14
TGTGCCAGCAGCCGACAGCGGAACACTGAAGCTTTCTTT
CASSRQRNTEAFF
>TRBJ1-4|NA|TRBD1|TRBV11-2
TGTGCCAGCAGCTTAGATCGGGCGGGGACAGGGGGTGAAAAACTGTTTTTT
CASSLDRAGTGGEKLFF
>TRBJ1-2|NA|TRBD1|TRBV5-1
TGCGCCAGCAGCTTGGGGACAGGGTCCTATGGCTACACCTTC
CASSLGTGSYGYTF
>TRBJ1-3|NA|TRBD1|TRBV5-1
TGCGCCAGCAGCTACGACAGGGTCGGAAACACCATATATTTT
CASSYDRVGNTIYF
>TRBJ2-5|NA|NA|TRBV3-1/TRBV3-2
TGTGCCAGCAACCGGGGGTACCAAGAGACCCAGTACTTC
CASNRGYQETQYF
>TRBJ2-1|NA|TRBD2|TRBV6-2/TRBV6-3
TGTGCCAGCAGTCCCCATAGCGGGAGGGAGGGCAATGAGCAGTTCTTC
CASSPHSGREGNEQFF
>TRBJ1-6|NA|NA|TRBV12-3/TRBV12-4
TGTGCCAGCACCTTGGGGGGAAATTCACCCCTCCACTTT
CASTLGGNSPLHF
>TRBJ1-5|NA|NA|TRBV7-2
TGTGCCAGCAGCTTAGCGGCTACCGGGACAAATCAGCCCCAGCATTTT
CASSLAATGTNQPQHF
>TRBJ2-3|NA|TRBD2|TRBV5-1
TGCGCCAGCAGCTTGGGCCCGGGTACTAGCGGGGGCCTCGCTAGCACAGATACGCAGTATTTT
CASSLGPGTSGGLASTDTQYF
>TRBJ2-1|NA|TRBD1|TRBV19
TGTGCCAGTAGTGTCACAACCGGGACAGGGGCCGAGCAGTTCTTC
CASSVTTGTGAEQFF
>TRBJ1-1|NA|NA|TRBV29-1
TGCAGCTCCCTGCGGTTCACTGAAGCTTTCTTT
CSSLRFTEAFF
>TRBJ2-7|NA|TRBD2|TRBV7-2
TGTGCCAGCAGCTTAGTGGCTAGCGGGGGTTACGAGCAGTACTTC
CASSLVASGGYEQYF
>TRBJ2-7|few|NA|TRBV9
TGTGCCAGCAGCCCAGGGGGGCGCGGGACTGAGCAGTACTTC
CASSPGGRGTEQYF
>TRBJ1-3|NA|NA|TRBV5-1
TGCGCCAGCAGCTTGGATTTACGGAACACCATATATTTT
CASSLDLRNTIYF
>TRBJ1-1|NA|NA|TRBV19
TGTGCCAGTAGTATAAAAGGAGGAGCTTTCTTT
CASSIKGGAFF
>TRBJ1-4|NA|TRBD1|TRBV4-1
TGCGCCAGCAGCCACGGACAGGGTTGGGAAAAACTGTTTTTT
CASSHGQGWEKLFF
>TRBJ1-1|NA|TRBD1|TRBV6-2/TRBV6-3
TGTGCCAGCAGCCCCCTGCAGGGGGCAAACACTGAAGCTTTCTTT
CASSPLQGANTEAFF
>TRBJ2-7|NA|TRBD1|TRBV9
TGTGCCATCTGGGTCGCAGGGGGCGGCTACGAGCAGTACTTC
CAIWVAGGGYEQYF
>TRBJ1-1|NA|NA|TRBV10-2
TGCGCCAGCAGGGTTGGGCGGGGGGATGAAGCTTTCTTT
CASRVGRGDEAFF
>TRBJ1-2|NA|NA|TRBV27
TGTGCCAGCAGTATCAGGGGTGGTTACTATGGCTACACCTTC
CASSIRGGYYGYTF
>TRBJ2-3|NA|TRBD1|TRBV11-3
TGTGCCAGCAGTGCGGGACAGGGTCATGCAGATACGCAGTATTTT
CASSAGQGHADTQYF
>TRBJ1-1|NA|NA|TRBV29-1
TGCAGCGTTAACCCTAGGACAGAAACTGAAGCTTTCTTT
CSVNPRTETEAFF
>TRBJ1-5|NA|NA|TRBV6-2/TRBV6-3
TGTGCCAGCAGCTCCGGGGTTCAGCCCCAGCATTTT
CASSSGVQPQHF
>TRBJ2-7|NA|NA|TRBV3-1/TRBV3-2
TGTGCCAGCAGCCAGGACATTGTTTCCTACGAGCAGTACTTC
CASSQDIVSYEQYF
>TRBJ1-2|NA|NA|TRBV6-4
TGTGCCAGCGGGTTACCTAGGGAGGCAGGCTACACCTTC
CASGLPREAGYTF
>TRBJ2-3|NA|NA|TRBV7-8
TGTGCCAGCAGCTTATTCGGCGGCTACACAGATACGCAGTATTTT
CASSLFGGYTDTQYF
>TRBJ2-5|NA|TRBD1|TRBV28
TGTGCCAGCAGCAGAAGGACAGGGTACGAGACCCAGTACTTC
CASSRRTGYETQYF
>TRBJ2-1|once|TRBD2|TRBV7-8
TGTGCCAGCAGCTCCCCCCGGGGGACTAGCGGGAGTAATGAGCAGTTCTTC
CASSSPRGTSGSNEQFF
>TRBJ2-6|NA|NA|TRBV27
TGTGCCAGCAGACTAACCTCTGGGGCCAACGTCCTGACTTTC
CASRLTSGANVLTF
>TRBJ1-5|NA|NA|TRBV28
TGTGCCAGCAGGGATCCGGGACACACTAGCAATCAGCCCCAGCATTTT
CASRDPGHTSNQPQHF
>TRBJ1-6|NA|TRBD1|TRBV3-1/TRBV3-2
TGTGCCAGCAGCTCCGGGACAGCTAATTCACCCCTCCACTTT
CASSSGTANSPLHF
>TRBJ1-1|NA|NA|TRBV6-5
TGTGCCAGCACCATAGACAGACACACTGAAGCTTTCTTT
CASTIDRHTEAFF
>TRBJ2-5|few|NA|TRBV7-8
TGTGCCAGCAGCTTAGGTCGATTTAGAGGGCAAGATGTGGCCCAGTACTTC
CASSLGRFRGQDVAQYF
>TRBJ1-3|few|NA|TRBV20-1
TGCAGTGCTAGTGACCTCTCTGGAAACACCATATATTTT
CSASDLSGNTIYF
>TRBJ2-4|NA|TRBD1|TRBV28
TGTGCCAGCAGCCGCGGTGGACAGGGCCCAAACATTCAGTACTTC
CASSRGGQGPNIQYF
>TRBJ2-6|NA|NA|TRBV27
TGTGCCAGCAGTTTATCGTTGAGGTTCTCTGGGGCCAACGTCCTGACTTTC
CASSLSLRFSGANVLTF
>TRBJ2-2|once|TRBD2|TRBV28
TGTGCCAGCAGTTTATTACTAGCGGGCACCGGGGAGCTGTTTTTT
CASSLLLAGTGELFF
>TRBJ1-6|NA|TRBD1|TRBV2
TGTGCCAGCAGTCATAGGACAGGGGATAATTCACCCCTCCACTTT
CASSHRTGDNSPLHF
>TRBJ2-5|NA|TRBD2|TRBV20-1
TGCAGTGCTAGTGGCGGACTAGCGGGGCAAGAGACCCAGTACTTC
CSASGGLAGQETQYF
>TRBJ2-7|NA|TRBD1|TRBV28
TGTGCCAGCAGAGCACCTCGGACAGGTGGCTCCTACGAGCAGTACTTC
CASRAPRTGGSYEQYF
>TRBJ2-7|NA|TRBD2|TRBV4-1
TGCGCCAGCAGCCTCATTAGCGGGAGCTCCTACGAGCAGTACTTC
CASSLISGSSYEQYF
>TRBJ2-7|NA|TRBD1|TRBV18
TGTGCCAGCTCACCACCCGACAGGGGGTACGGGGAGCAGTACTTC
CASSPPDRGYGEQYF
>TRBJ2-7|NA|NA|TRBV19
TGTGCCAGTAGTGTGCGACAGGCTCAAGGGACCTACGAGCAGTACTTC
CASSVRQAQGTYEQYF
>TRBJ2-1|NA|NA|TRBV11-2
TGTGCCAGCAGCTTAGGGCAGGCCATTGAGCAGTTCTTC
CASSLGQAIEQFF
>TRBJ2-5|NA|NA|TRBV10-3
TGTGCCATCCTAGAGTCAGAGACCCAGTACTTC
CAILESETQYF
>TRBJ1-2|NA|TRBD1|TRBV7-8
TGTGCCAGCAGCTCAACGACAGGGGGCTTGAATGGCTACACCTTC
CASSSTTGGLNGYTF